Presented here are 10 T cell receptor beta chains from one specimen sequenced in a study of CD8 T cells in Susac syndrome. With random hexamers, reverse transcription was performed on about 0.5 to 1 ug of RNA. MiXCR, applied by TCRdb to the immunoSEQ multiplex PCR reads, yields one record per CDR3 protein. The data show some 120,000 distinct CDR3 sequences, about 94% seen once. Input material: CD8+ T cells from PBMCs. All receptors derive from a human donor with Susac syndrome.

This chain joins TRBV7-3 and TRBJ2-3, with D uncertain. The length of the CDR3 is 12 residues. Trimming cost V 8 bases and J 3 bases, with 9 bases left between them. Germline CDR1 reads SGHTA; CDR2 reads FQGTGA. The CDR3 region is CASSHGTDTQYF. In DNA, the CDR3 is TGTGCCAGCTCCCATGGGACAGATACGCAGTATTTT.

V is TRBV20-1 and J is TRBJ2-1; D gene unclear. Trimming removed 6 bases at V and 7 bases at J, with 22 bases between. The germline CDR1 and CDR2 sequences are DFQATT and SNEGSKA (reference sequence). This CDR3 is built from 15 residues. This chain's CDR3 is CSALVGLPNDNEQFF. CDR3 DNA sequence: TGCAGTGCCTTGGTAGGGCTACCGAATGATAATGAGCAGTTCTTC.

The genes are TRBV30 and TRBJ1-5; D is perhaps TRBD1 (5 bases). Trimming took off 0 bases at V and 7 bases at J, with 16 bases between the two ends. The CDR3 contains 15 residues. Germline V gene lookup returns CDR1 GTSNPN and CDR2 SVGIG (reference sequence). CDR3 bases: TGTGCCTGGAGTGTACCATTCAGGGTTTTACAGCCCCAGCATTTT. It is translated as CAWSVPFRVLQPQHF.

V is TRBV4-3 and J is TRBJ1-1; 8 nucleotides line up with TRBD1. Germline V CDR1 and CDR2: LGHNA, YSLEER. V trimming: 4 bases; J trimming: 1 base; junction bases outside the gene matches: 5. The CDR3 is made up of 15 amino acids. CDR3 sequence: CASSPKGQGNTEAFF. CDR3 bases: TGCGCCAGCAGCCCCAAAGGACAGGGGAACACTGAAGCTTTCTTT.

J is TRBJ2-7 and V is TRBV10-3; TRBD2 agrees at 8 bases. The germline CDR1 and CDR2 sequences are ENHRY and SYGVKD. The CDR3 contains 17 residues. With V trimmed by 2 bases and J by 0 bases, 9 bases remained unmatched. The DNA for the CDR3 is TGTGCCATCAGTGAGGGAGTGGCGGGAGGAAGCTCCTACGAGCAGTACTTC. This gives the protein CAISEGVAGGSSYEQYF.

A single count supports this clonotype. J is TRBJ2-7 and V is TRBV3-1; D possibly uses TRBD1 or TRBD2 (5 bases each). Per the germline V gene, CDR1 is LGHDT and CDR2 is YNNKEL (reference sequence). This CDR3 spans 13 amino acids. V lost 1 base to trimming and J lost 6 bases, with 10 bases between them. In nucleotides, the CDR3 is TGTGCCAGCAGCCAAGTTCATGGGGGCGAGCAGTACTTC. This translates into CASSQVHGGEQYF.

V and J are TRBV5-4 and TRBJ1-2; D is ambiguous. The CDR3 covers 15 residues. CDR1 and CDR2 from the germline V gene are SGHNT and YYREEE (reference sequence). V was pared by 2 bases and J by 4 bases, with 15 bases between. The CDR3 spells CASSFASQVVYGYTF. The CDR3 coding sequence is TGTGCCAGCAGCTTCGCGAGCCAGGTAGTCTATGGCTACACCTTC.

V and J are TRBV6-6 and TRBJ2-5; a weak D match, TRBD1 (6 bases). V was shortened by 2 bases and J by 2 bases, with 12 bases between the two germline ends. CDR3 length equals 15 residues. The germline gives CDR1 MNHNY, CDR2 SVGAGI (reference sequence). The CDR3 region is CASSYPTRGQETQYF. In DNA, the CDR3 is TGTGCCAGCAGTTACCCAACCAGGGGTCAAGAGACCCAGTACTTC.

The gene calls are TRBV2 and TRBJ1-2; D is uncertain. V lost 7 bases, J lost 7 bases, and 7 bases lay in between. The CDR3 loop spans 10 amino acids. Germline CDR1 is SNHLY and CDR2 is FYNNEI. CDR3 protein: CASMGSGYTF. In DNA, the CDR3 is TGTGCCAGCATGGGCAGTGGCTACACCTTC.

This clonotype has just one count. The CDR3, as DNA: TGCGCCAGCAGCCAAGATCGGACGGGGACCTACGAGCAGTACTTC. This translates into CASSQDRTGTYEQYF. J is TRBJ2-7 and V is TRBV4-3; tentatively, D is TRBD2 (5 bases). The CDR3 covers 15 residues. Per the germline V gene, CDR1 is LGHNA and CDR2 is YSLEER. Trimming pared 0 bases from V and 2 bases from J, leaving 11 bases between.